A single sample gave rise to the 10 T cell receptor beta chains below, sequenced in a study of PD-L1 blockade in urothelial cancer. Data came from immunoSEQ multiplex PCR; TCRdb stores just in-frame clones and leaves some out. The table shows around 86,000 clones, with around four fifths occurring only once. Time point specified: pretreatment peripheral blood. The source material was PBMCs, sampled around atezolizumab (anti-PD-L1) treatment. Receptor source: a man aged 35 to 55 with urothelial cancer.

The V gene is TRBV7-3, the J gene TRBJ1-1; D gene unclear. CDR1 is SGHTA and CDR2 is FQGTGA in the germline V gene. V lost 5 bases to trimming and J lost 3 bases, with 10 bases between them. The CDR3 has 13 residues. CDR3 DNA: TGTGCCAGCAGCGGAGGATCGGACACTGAAGCTTTCTTT. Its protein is CASSGGSDTEAFF.

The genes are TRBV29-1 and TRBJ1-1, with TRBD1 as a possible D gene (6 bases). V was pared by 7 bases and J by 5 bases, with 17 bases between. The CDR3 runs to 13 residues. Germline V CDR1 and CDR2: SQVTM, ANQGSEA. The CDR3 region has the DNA TGCAGCGCCGTAACAGGGAAGAGAACTGAAGCTTTCTTT. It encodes CSAVTGKRTEAFF.

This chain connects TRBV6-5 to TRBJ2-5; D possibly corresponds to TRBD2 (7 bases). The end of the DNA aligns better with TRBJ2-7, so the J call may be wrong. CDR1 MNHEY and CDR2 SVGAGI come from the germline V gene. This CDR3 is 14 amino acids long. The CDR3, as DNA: TGTGCCAGCACCCAAGGGGGGGGCGCCTACGAGCAGTACTTC. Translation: CASTQGGGAYEQYF.

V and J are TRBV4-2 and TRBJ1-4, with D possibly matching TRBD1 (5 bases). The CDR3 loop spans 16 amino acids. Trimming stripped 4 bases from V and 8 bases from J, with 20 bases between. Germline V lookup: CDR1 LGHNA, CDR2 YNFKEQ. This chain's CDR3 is CASSPKRDFYEEKLFF. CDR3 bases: TGTGCCAGCAGCCCAAAACGGGACTTCTATGAAGAAAAACTGTTTTTT.

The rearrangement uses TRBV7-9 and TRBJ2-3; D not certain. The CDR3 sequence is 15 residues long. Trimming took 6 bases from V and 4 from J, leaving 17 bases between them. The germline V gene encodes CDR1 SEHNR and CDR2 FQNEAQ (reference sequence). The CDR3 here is CASSLLSAAADTQYF. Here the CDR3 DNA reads TGTGCCAGCAGTCTGCTTTCGGCGGCCGCAGATACGCAGTATTTT.

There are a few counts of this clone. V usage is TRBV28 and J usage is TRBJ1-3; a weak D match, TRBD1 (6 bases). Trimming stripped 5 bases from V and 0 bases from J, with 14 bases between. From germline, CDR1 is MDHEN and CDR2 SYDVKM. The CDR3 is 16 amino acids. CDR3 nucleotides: TGTGCCAGCAGTGCCTGGACAGTGAACTCTGGAAACACCATATATTTT. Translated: CASSAWTVNSGNTIYF.

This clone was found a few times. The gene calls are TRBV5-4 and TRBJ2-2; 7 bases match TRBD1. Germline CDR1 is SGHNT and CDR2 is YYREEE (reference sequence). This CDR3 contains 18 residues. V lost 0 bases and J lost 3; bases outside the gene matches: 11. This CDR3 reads CASSLAGRGRPHTGELFF. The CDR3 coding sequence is TGTGCCAGCAGCTTGGCCGGTAGGGGGCGTCCCCACACCGGGGAGCTGTTTTTT.

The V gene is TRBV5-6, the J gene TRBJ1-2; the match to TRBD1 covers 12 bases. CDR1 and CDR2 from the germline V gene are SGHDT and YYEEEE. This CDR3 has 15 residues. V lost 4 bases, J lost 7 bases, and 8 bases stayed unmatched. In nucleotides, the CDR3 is TGTGCCAGCAGCCTACCGGGACAGGGGGCGCCTGGCTACACCTTC. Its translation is CASSLPGQGAPGYTF.

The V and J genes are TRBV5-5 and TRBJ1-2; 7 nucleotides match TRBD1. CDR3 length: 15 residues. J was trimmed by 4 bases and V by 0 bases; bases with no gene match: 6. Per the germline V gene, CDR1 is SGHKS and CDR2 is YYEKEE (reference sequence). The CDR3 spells CASSLAGTDFYGYTF. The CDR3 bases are TGTGCCAGCAGCTTGGCAGGGACAGACTTCTATGGCTACACCTTC.

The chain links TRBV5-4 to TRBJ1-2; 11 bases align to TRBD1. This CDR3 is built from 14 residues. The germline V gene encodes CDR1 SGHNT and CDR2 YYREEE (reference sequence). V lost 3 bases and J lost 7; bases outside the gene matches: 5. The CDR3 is CASSWRTGGSGYTF. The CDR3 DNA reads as TGTGCCAGCAGCTGGAGGACAGGGGGCTCTGGCTACACCTTC.